This is a list of T cell receptor beta chains from one sample in a study of post-analysis software for immune sequencing data. Via MiXCR, TCRdb re-called the PCR reads, giving one row per CDR3 protein. Of approximately 730,000 distinct CDR3 sequences in the sample, 25% to 30% were seen once. The sample was blood. These receptors were obtained from a girl aged 5-17 years with multiple sclerosis. Each CDR3 is given with its conserved first and last residue. A D gene is named only where the DNA matches it firmly. Some rows have no size entry. The others give once, few or many, or a class for an expanded clone.

j_gene | v_gene | d_gene | abundance | CDR3aa | CDR3nt
TRBJ2-1 | TRBV28 | TRBD2 | . | CASSLGRTSGIDEQFF | TGTGCCAGCAGTTTGGGGAGGACTAGCGGGATCGATGAGCAGTTCTTC
TRBJ1-3 | TRBV2 | . | few | CASSEPSKKQMENTIYF | TGTGCCAGCAGTGAACCGTCGAAGAAACAAATGGAGAACACCATATATTTT
TRBJ1-1 | TRBV24-1 | . | few | CATSVSGEAFF | TGTGCCACCTCAGTGTCAGGGGAAGCTTTCTTT
TRBJ2-5 | TRBV11-2 | . | . | CASTESPDKETQYF | TGTGCCAGCACCGAAAGCCCGGACAAAGAGACCCAGTACTTC
TRBJ2-6 | TRBV20-1 | . | . | CSAWANVLTF | TGCAGTGCTTGGGCCAACGTCCTGACTTTC
TRBJ1-2 | TRBV4-2 | . | many | CASSQVTDYGYTF | TGTGCCAGCAGCCAAGTCACCGACTATGGCTACACCTTC
TRBJ2-1 | TRBV5-1 | TRBD2 | . | CASSLTGTSGSFEQFF | TGCGCCAGCAGCTTAACCGGGACTAGCGGGAGTTTCGAGCAGTTCTTC
TRBJ2-3 | TRBV10-3 | . | . | CAISGLGEESDTQYF | TGTGCCATCAGTGGATTAGGGGAGGAATCAGATACGCAGTATTTT
TRBJ2-5 | TRBV7-2 | TRBD1 | . | CASNPRTGGPETQYF | TGTGCCAGCAACCCCAGGACAGGGGGGCCAGAGACCCAGTACTTC
TRBJ2-3 | TRBV12-3/TRBV12-4 | TRBD2 | . | CASSAGTSDPADTQYF | TGTGCCAGCAGTGCCGGGACTAGCGATCCCGCAGATACGCAGTATTTT
TRBJ1-6 | TRBV14 | . | . | CASSPVLYNSPLHF | TGTGCCAGCAGCCCCGTGCTCTATAATTCACCCCTCCACTTT
TRBJ1-2 | TRBV7-2 | . | . | CASSLLQCWGYTF | TGTGCCAGCAGCTTACTACAGTGTTGGGGCTACACCTTC
TRBJ1-2 | TRBV6-4 | . | . | CASSDGHRGSYGYTF | TGTGCCAGCAGTGACGGCCATCGGGGTAGCTATGGCTACACCTTC
TRBJ2-4 | TRBV14 | . | . | CASSRRSGTRSWEQYF | TGTGCCAGCAGCCGGAGATCCGGGACAAGGTCTTGGGAGCAGTACTTC
TRBJ2-7 | TRBV7-2 | TRBD2 | . | CASSLKTSAGGSYEQYF | TGTGCCAGCAGCTTAAAGACTTCGGCGGGAGGATCCTACGAGCAGTACTTC
TRBJ2-3 | TRBV24-1 | . | few | CATSDDTTDTQYF | TGTGCCACCAGTGATGACACCACAGATACGCAGTATTTT
TRBJ1-6 | TRBV6-5 | . | . | CASSRQDPYNSPLHF | TGTGCCAGCAGTCGACAAGACCCCTATAATTCACCCCTCCACTTT
TRBJ2-1 | TRBV4-3 | . | once | CASSTPRHLNEQFF | TGCGCCAGCAGCACTCCGAGACACCTCAATGAGCAGTTCTTC
TRBJ2-2 | TRBV12-3/TRBV12-4 | . | few | CASSLTGLTGELFF | TGTGCCAGCAGTTTAACAGGGCTCACCGGGGAGCTGTTTTTT
TRBJ1-2 | TRBV27 | . | few | CASSTRLGSVYGYTF | TGTGCCAGCAGTACCAGACTTGGGTCGGTCTATGGCTACACCTTC
TRBJ2-1 | TRBV9 | . | few | CASSVTKGGGNEQFF | TGTGCCAGCAGCGTGACAAAAGGTGGTGGCAATGAGCAGTTCTTC
TRBJ2-5 | TRBV4-1 | . | few | CASSQLLRETQYF | TGCGCCAGCAGCCAACTCCTACGGGAGACCCAGTACTTC
TRBJ2-6 | TRBV9 | TRBD1 | . | CVSSHSGQESSGANVLTF | TGTGTCAGCAGCCACTCCGGACAGGAGAGCTCTGGGGCCAACGTCCTGACTTTC
TRBJ2-7 | TRBV7-2 | . | . | CASSLVAFGLYEQYF | TGTGCCAGCAGCTTAGTTGCGTTTGGACTCTACGAGCAGTACTTC
TRBJ2-1 | TRBV7-9 | . | . | CASSSRGKNEQFF | TGTGCAAGCAGCTCTAGGGGGAAGAATGAGCAGTTCTTC
TRBJ1-5 | TRBV5-6 | . | few | CASSWRGIRQPQHF | TGTGCCAGCAGCTGGAGGGGTATTCGACAGCCCCAGCATTTT
TRBJ2-5 | TRBV7-2 | . | few | CASSLGGSSQETQYF | TGTGCCAGCAGCCTAGGGGGGAGCAGCCAAGAGACCCAGTACTTC
TRBJ1-1 | TRBV7-8 | . | few | CASSLAWPRFPEAFF | TGTGCCAGCAGCTTAGCATGGCCGAGGTTCCCTGAAGCTTTCTTT
TRBJ1-4 | TRBV4-3 | TRBD1 | few | CASSPQTGFGEKLFF | TGCGCCAGCAGCCCTCAGACAGGGTTTGGTGAAAAACTGTTTTTT
TRBJ2-1 | TRBV12-3/TRBV12-4 | TRBD2 | few | CASSFGPEPTSGSYNEQFF | TGTGCCAGCAGTTTTGGTCCTGAACCGACTAGCGGGAGTTACAATGAGCAGTTCTTC
TRBJ2-5 | TRBV6-1 | . | . | CASSRWAGETQETQYF | TGTGCCAGCAGTAGGTGGGCAGGGGAAACCCAAGAGACCCAGTACTTC
TRBJ2-1 | TRBV20-1 | . | few | CSARDYGGGVRNEQFF | TGCAGTGCTAGAGATTATGGGGGGGGCGTCAGAAATGAGCAGTTCTTC
TRBJ2-1 | TRBV9 | . | . | CASSRLDNIYNEQFF | TGTGCCAGCTCGCGACTAGACAATATCTACAATGAGCAGTTCTTC
TRBJ2-2 | TRBV20-1 | . | . | CSARYKAGELFF | TGCAGTGCTAGGTACAAAGCCGGGGAGCTGTTTTTT
TRBJ1-5 | TRBV12-3/TRBV12-4 | . | . | CASTPEGRGNQPQHF | TGTGCCAGCACCCCCGAAGGGCGCGGCAATCAGCCCCAGCATTTT
TRBJ2-4 | TRBV7-2 | TRBD2 | . | CASSLDWGGTKNIQYF | TGTGCCAGCAGCTTAGATTGGGGGGGGACCAAAAACATTCAGTACTTC
TRBJ2-5 | TRBV29-1 | . | . | CRGAGNQETQYF | TGCAGGGGAGCCGGGAACCAAGAGACCCAGTACTTC
TRBJ2-6 | TRBV5-5 | . | . | CASSLKAVAGANVLTF | TGTGCCAGCAGCTTGAAGGCCGTGGCTGGGGCCAACGTCCTGACTTTC
TRBJ2-1 | TRBV20-1 | TRBD2 | . | CSARLLLASSYNEQFF | TGCAGTGCTAGGCTCTTACTAGCGAGCTCCTACAATGAGCAGTTCTTC
TRBJ2-3 | TRBV5-1 | TRBD1 | many | CASSHSGQATDTQYF | TGCGCCAGCAGCCACTCGGGACAGGCCACAGATACGCAGTATTTT
TRBJ1-1 | TRBV6-5 | . | . | CASSYSIVRDMNTEAFF | TGTGCCAGCAGTTACTCGATCGTGCGGGACATGAACACTGAAGCTTTCTTT
TRBJ1-5 | TRBV5-6 | . | . | CASSRLGRNQPQHF | TGTGCCAGCAGCCGTCTGGGGCGCAATCAGCCCCAGCATTTT